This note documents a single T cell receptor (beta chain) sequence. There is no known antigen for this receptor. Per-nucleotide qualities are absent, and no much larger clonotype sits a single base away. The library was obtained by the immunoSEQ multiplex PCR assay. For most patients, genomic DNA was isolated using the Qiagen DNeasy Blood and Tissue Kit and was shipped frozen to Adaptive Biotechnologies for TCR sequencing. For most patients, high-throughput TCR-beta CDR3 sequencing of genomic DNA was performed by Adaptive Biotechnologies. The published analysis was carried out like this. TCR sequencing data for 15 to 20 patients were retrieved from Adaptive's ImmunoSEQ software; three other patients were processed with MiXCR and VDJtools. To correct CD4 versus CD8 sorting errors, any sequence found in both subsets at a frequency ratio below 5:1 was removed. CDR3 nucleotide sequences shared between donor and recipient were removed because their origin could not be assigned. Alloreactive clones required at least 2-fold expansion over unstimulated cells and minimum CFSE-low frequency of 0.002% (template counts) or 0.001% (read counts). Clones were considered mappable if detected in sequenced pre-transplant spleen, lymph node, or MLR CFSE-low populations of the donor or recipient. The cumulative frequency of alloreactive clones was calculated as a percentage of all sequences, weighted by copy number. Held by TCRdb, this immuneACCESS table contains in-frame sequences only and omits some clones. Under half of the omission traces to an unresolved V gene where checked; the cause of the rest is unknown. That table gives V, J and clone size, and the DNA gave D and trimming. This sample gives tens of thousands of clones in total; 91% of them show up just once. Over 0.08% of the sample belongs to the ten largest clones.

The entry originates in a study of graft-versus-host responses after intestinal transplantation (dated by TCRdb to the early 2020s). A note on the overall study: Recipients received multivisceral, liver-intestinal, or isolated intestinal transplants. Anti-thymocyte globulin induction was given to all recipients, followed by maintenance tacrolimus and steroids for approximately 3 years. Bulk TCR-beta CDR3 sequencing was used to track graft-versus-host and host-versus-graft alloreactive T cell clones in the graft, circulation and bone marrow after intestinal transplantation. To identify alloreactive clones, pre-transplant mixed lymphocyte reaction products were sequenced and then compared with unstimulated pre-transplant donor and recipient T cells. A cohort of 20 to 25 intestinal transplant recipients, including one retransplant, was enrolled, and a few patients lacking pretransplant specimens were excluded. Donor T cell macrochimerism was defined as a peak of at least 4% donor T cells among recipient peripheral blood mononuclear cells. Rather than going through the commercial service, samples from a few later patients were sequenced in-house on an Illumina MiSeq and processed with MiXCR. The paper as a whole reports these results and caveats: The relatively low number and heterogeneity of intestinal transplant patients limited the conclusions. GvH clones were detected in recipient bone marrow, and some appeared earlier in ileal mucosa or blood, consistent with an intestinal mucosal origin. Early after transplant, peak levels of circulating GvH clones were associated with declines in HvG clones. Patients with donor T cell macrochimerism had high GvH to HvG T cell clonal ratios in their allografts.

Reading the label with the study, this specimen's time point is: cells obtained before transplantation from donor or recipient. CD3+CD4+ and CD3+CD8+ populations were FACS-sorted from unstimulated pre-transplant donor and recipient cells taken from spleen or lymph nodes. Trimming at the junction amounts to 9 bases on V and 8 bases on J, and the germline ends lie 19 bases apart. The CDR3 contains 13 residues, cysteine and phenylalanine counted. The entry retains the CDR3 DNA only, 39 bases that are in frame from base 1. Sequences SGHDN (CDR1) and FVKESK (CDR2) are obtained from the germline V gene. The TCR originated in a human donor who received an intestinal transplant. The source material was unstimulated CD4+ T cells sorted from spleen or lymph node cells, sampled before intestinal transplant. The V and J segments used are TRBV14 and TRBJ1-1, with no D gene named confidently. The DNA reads TGTGCCAGTCAGTACGGTCCCGGGAGCGAAGCTTTCTTT. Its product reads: CASQYGPGSEAFF.